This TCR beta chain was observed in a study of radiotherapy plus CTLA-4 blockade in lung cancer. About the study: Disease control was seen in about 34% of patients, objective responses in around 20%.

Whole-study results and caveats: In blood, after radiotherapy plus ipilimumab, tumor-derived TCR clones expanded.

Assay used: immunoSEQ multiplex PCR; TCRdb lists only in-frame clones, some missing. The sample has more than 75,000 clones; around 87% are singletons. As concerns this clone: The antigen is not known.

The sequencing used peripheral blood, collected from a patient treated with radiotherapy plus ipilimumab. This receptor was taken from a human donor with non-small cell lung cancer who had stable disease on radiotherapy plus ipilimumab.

CDR3 region: CASSLGGGTLHEQYF. DNA for the CDR3: TGTGCCAGCAGTTTAGGGGGAGGTACCCTCCACGAGCAGTACTTC. The chain joins TRBV28 to TRBJ2-7, with D perhaps matching TRBD2 (6 bases). This CDR3 is 15 amino acids long. Germline V lookup: CDR1 MDHEN, CDR2 SYDVKM. V gave up 2 bases and J gave up 5 bases, with 16 bases separating them. The full variable domain, its missing parts supplied by reference TRBV28 and TRBJ2-7, is DVKVTQSSRYLVKRTGEKVFLECVQDMDHENMFWYRQDPGLGLRLIYFSYDVKMKEKGDIPEGYSVSREKKERFSLILESASTNQTSMYLCASSLGGGTLHEQYFGPGTRLTVT.